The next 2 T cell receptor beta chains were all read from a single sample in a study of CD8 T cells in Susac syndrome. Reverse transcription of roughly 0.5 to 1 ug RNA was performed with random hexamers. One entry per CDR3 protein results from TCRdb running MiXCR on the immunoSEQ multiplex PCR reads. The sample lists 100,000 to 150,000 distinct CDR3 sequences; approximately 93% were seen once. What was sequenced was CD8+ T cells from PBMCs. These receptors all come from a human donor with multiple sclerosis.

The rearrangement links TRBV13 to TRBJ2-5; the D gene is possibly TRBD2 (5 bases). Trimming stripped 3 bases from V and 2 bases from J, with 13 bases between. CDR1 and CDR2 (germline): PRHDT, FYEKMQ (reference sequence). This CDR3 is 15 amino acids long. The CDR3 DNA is TGTGCCAGCAGCTTGAGGACCGGGAAACAAGAGACCCAGTACTTC. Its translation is CASSLRTGKQETQYF. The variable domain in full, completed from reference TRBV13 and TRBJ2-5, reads AAGVIQSPRHLIKEKRETATLKCYPIPRHDTVYWYQQGPGQDPQFLISFYEKMQSDKGSIPDRFSAQQFSDYHSELNMSSLELGDSALYFCASSLRTGKQETQYFGPGTRLLVL.

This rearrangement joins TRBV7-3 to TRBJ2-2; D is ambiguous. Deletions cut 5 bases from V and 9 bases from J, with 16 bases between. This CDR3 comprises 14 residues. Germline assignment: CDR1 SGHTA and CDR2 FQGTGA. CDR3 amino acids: CASSPRTPPRELFF. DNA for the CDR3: TGTGCCAGCAGCCCCCGCACCCCCCCCAGGGAGCTGTTTTTT.